The present T cell receptor beta chain was sequenced within a study of chemoradiotherapy in HPV16-positive cancers (dated by TCRdb to between 2021 and 2023). Notes on the research overall: Candidate HPV-specific T-cell clones and common TCR motifs were defined by functional T-cell assays performed on cells from two HPV16-positive patients. Whether T-cell immunity against the HPV oncoproteins E6 and E7 changes during chemoradiotherapy and whether survival is affected by this immunity were examined in the study. The candidate HPV-specific TCRs and motifs were subsequently tracked in TCR repertoires obtained from approximately 91 patients with HPV-related cancers. Overall results and qualifications from the work: Improved recurrence-free survival in HPV16-positive patients was associated with expansion of HPV-responsive T cells during chemoradiotherapy. Expansion of candidate HPV-specific clones and E7-related TCR motifs was observed in the tumor microenvironment during treatment, whereas no such expansion was observed for non-HPV-specific T cells. Only two HPV16-positive patients were used to derive the functional definition of HPV-specific T cells, and the survival association was reported for HPV16-positive patients.

Because repertoires were sampled repeatedly during chemoradiotherapy, clonal expansion in the tumor microenvironment could be followed. CDR1 and CDR2 are read off the germline V gene as SGHVS and FQNEAQ. The CDR3 covers 13 residues, taking in both the cysteine and the phenylalanine. The retained sequence is limited to the CDR3, 39 bases, with the frame set at the first base. V and J lose 5 bases and 2 bases, and a span of 10 bases separates them. Receptor libraries were prepared by the immunoSEQ multiplex PCR assay. TCRdb obtained this table from immuneACCESS and retained in-frame rearrangements with V and J assigned. These tables miss some clones; where compared with another copy, unresolved V genes account for less than half of the shortfall, and the remainder is unexplained. The sample table contains 9,000 or so clones; only one count was recorded for approximately 70% of them. Of the sample, about a tenth falls within the top ten clones.

This clone appeared a single time. The antigen it binds to is not known. Nothing much larger sits one base from this clone, and base qualities are not available. The chain is made from TRBV7-8 and TRBJ2-7; TRBD1 is perhaps the D gene, given 6 matching bases. The sample consisted of tumor tissue, taken from a patient who underwent chemoradiotherapy. The source of this sequence is a human donor with HPV-associated anogenital cancer. The CDR3 loop reads CASSPDSPYEQYF. The DNA is TGTGCCAGCAGCCCGGACAGTCCCTACGAGCAGTACTTC. Reference TRBV7-8 and TRBJ2-7 genes cover what lies past the CDR3, so the full variable domain is GAGVSQSPRYKVAKRGQDVALRCDPISGHVSLFWYQQALGQGPEFLTYFQNEAQLDKSGLPSDRFFAERPEGSVSTLKIQRTQQEDSAVYLCASSPDSPYEQYFGPGTRLTVT.